The rows below give T cell receptor beta chains drawn from one sample of a study of shared clonotypes between healthy human individuals. The table came from immunoSEQ multiplex PCR; TCRdb's copy has only in-frame clones and leaves some out. The sample lists roughly 400,000 clones; 95% to 97% were seen once. The sequencing sample was made of memory CD8+ T cells sorted from blood. The receptors come from a man aged 25-45 years in good health. CDR3s include the opening cysteine and the closing phenylalanine or tryptophan. D genes are given only for firm matches. Rows may omit the clone size; those that give it use once, few, many or a size class.

CDR3 length | D gene | J gene | V gene | clone size | CDR3 protein | CDR3 DNA
16 | TRBD1 | TRBJ2-3 | TRBV18 | - | CASSPPGTGGTDTQYF | TGTGCCAGCTCACCACCGGGGACAGGGGGTACAGATACGCAGTATTTT
11 | - | TRBJ2-1 | TRBV11-2 | - | CASSLVDEQFF | TGTGCCAGCAGCTTAGTCGATGAGCAGTTCTTC
14 | TRBD2 | TRBJ2-3 | TRBV10-1 | - | CASSLLADTDTQYF | TGCGCCAGCAGCCTACTAGCGGACACAGATACGCAGTATTTT
15 | - | TRBJ2-7 | TRBV5-1 | - | CASRPPGTSPYEQYF | TGCGCCAGCAGGCCTCCCGGGACGTCCCCCTACGAGCAGTACTTC
14 | - | TRBJ1-2 | TRBV28 | - | CASSLSPRQGGYTF | TGTGCCAGCAGTTTATCACCCAGGCAAGGGGGCTACACCTTC
16 | - | TRBJ2-2 | TRBV18 | - | CASSPGVAVNTGELFF | TGTGCCAGCTCACCGGGAGTAGCGGTGAACACCGGGGAGCTGTTTTTT
17 | - | TRBJ2-6 | TRBV7-3 | - | CASSSTRVGSGANVLTF | TGTGCCAGCAGCTCTACTAGGGTCGGCTCTGGGGCCAACGTCCTGACTTTC
17 | TRBD2 | TRBJ2-1 | TRBV11-2 | - | CASSSLGTSHIIGEQFF | TGTGCCAGCAGCTCCCTCGGGACTAGCCACATAATCGGTGAGCAGTTCTTC
12 | - | TRBJ1-5 | TRBV25-1 | - | CASSVAGQPQHF | TGTGCCAGCAGTGTCGCAGGTCAGCCCCAGCATTTT
15 | - | TRBJ2-1 | TRBV28 | - | CASSSTGLPNNEQFF | TGTGCCAGCAGTTCAACGGGACTTCCCAACAATGAGCAGTTCTTC
13 | - | TRBJ2-6 | TRBV5-1 | - | CASSLVGANVLTF | TGCGCCAGCAGCTTGGTTGGGGCCAACGTCCTGACTTTC
13 | TRBD1 | TRBJ2-1 | TRBV10-3 | - | CATGGTGRDEQFF | TGTGCCACCGGTGGGACAGGGCGGGATGAGCAGTTCTTC
14 | TRBD2 | TRBJ2-5 | TRBV6-5 | - | CASSYYSGTETQYF | TGTGCCAGCAGTTACTATAGCGGGACAGAGACCCAGTACTTC
12 | - | TRBJ2-3 | TRBV25-1 | - | CASSAEADTQYF | TGTGCCAGCAGTGCCGAGGCAGATACGCAGTATTTT
18 | TRBD2 | TRBJ2-3 | TRBV4-2 | - | CASSQDRLAGVGPDTQYF | TGTGCCAGCAGCCAAGACCGACTAGCGGGAGTTGGTCCAGATACGCAGTATTTT
17 | TRBD2 | TRBJ2-3 | TRBV10-2 | - | CASSESRALAGEDTQYF | TGCGCCAGCAGTGAGTCGAGAGCACTAGCGGGAGAGGATACGCAGTATTTT
13 | - | TRBJ2-7 | TRBV7-9 | - | CASSLRPEREQYF | TGTGCCAGCAGCCTTCGACCCGAGCGGGAGCAGTACTTC
12 | - | TRBJ1-5 | TRBV10-3 | - | CAISEGTQPQHF | TGTGCCATCAGTGAGGGTACTCAGCCCCAGCATTTT
14 | - | TRBJ1-2 | TRBV15 | - | CATSIEAGGYGYTF | TGTGCCACCAGCATCGAGGCGGGGGGCTATGGCTACACCTTC
11 | TRBD1 | TRBJ2-2 | TRBV23-1 | - | CATGGTGELFF | TGCGCTACAGGGGGGACAGGGGAGCTGTTTTTT
16 | - | TRBJ2-3 | TRBV10-3 | - | CAISEHWTPGTDTQYF | TGTGCCATCAGTGAGCACTGGACGCCGGGCACAGATACGCAGTATTTT
13 | - | TRBJ2-3 | TRBV2 | - | CASKQTSTDTQYF | TGTGCCAGCAAACAGACTAGCACAGATACGCAGTATTTT
12 | - | TRBJ2-7 | TRBV2 | - | CASRRGANEQYF | TGTGCCAGCCGAAGGGGGGCGAACGAGCAGTACTTC
15 | TRBD1 | TRBJ2-5 | TRBV2 | once | CASTPRQGFRETQYF | TGTGCCAGCACCCCGAGACAGGGGTTCAGGGAGACCCAGTACTTC
14 | TRBD2 | TRBJ2-1 | TRBV7-2 | - | CAQSRTSGYNEQFF | TGTGCGCAGTCCCGGACTAGCGGGTACAATGAGCAGTTCTTC
18 | TRBD2 | TRBJ2-1 | TRBV5-1 | - | CASSPPRTSGRPYNEQFF | TGCGCCAGCAGTCCACCGAGGACTAGCGGGAGACCCTACAATGAGCAGTTCTTC
15 | TRBD1 | TRBJ1-1 | TRBV7-9 | - | CGTGQPNLPNTEAFF | TGTGGGACGGGACAGCCAAACCTCCCGAACACTGAAGCTTTCTTT
15 | - | TRBJ2-3 | TRBV29-1 | - | CSVRPGTHSTDTQYF | TGCAGCGTCCGCCCTGGGACACATTCGACAGATACGCAGTATTTT
19 | - | TRBJ2-1 | TRBV28 | - | CASRQYSAYGISSYNEQFF | TGTGCCAGCAGACAATACAGTGCGTACGGGATTAGCTCCTACAATGAGCAGTTCTTC
14 | - | TRBJ2-1 | TRBV6-1 | once | CASRHVGYYNEQFF | TGTGCCAGCCGGCACGTGGGTTACTACAATGAGCAGTTCTTC
15 | - | TRBJ2-1 | TRBV7-3 | - | CASSLSAGSYNEQFF | TGTGCCAGCAGCTTATCGGCGGGATCCTACAATGAGCAGTTCTTC
15 | TRBD2 | TRBJ2-7 | TRBV7-8 | once | CASSPGTSGRYEQYF | TGTGCCAGCAGCCCAGGGACTAGCGGGAGGTACGAGCAGTACTTC
15 | TRBD1 | TRBJ1-1 | TRBV9 | once | CASSVTGRLNTEAFF | TGTGCCAGCAGCGTGACAGGGCGGCTGAACACTGAAGCTTTCTTT
16 | - | TRBJ2-7 | TRBV28 | - | CASSSGDGAIGHEQYF | TGTGCCAGCAGTTCTGGAGACGGGGCTATCGGCCACGAGCAGTACTTC
15 | TRBD1 | TRBJ1-1 | TRBV18 | - | CASSSQGAGNTEAFF | TGTGCCAGCTCATCGCAGGGGGCCGGGAACACTGAAGCTTTCTTT
17 | - | TRBJ2-1 | TRBV7-9 | - | CASSPPEGNPYYNEQFF | TGTGCCAGCAGCCCACCGGAGGGTAATCCCTACTACAATGAGCAGTTCTTC
17 | - | TRBJ1-4 | TRBV28 | - | CASSSLTGFATNEKLFF | TGTGCCAGCAGTTCCCTCACAGGGTTTGCAACTAATGAAAAACTGTTTTTT